The 2 T cell receptor beta chains given below trace back to one sample, sequenced in a study of T cells in Graves' hyperthyroidism and ophthalmopathy. Amplification targeted TCR beta CDR3 regions from RNA transcripts. The HTBI primer set served for first-round RT-PCR of the TCR CDR3. From the multiplex PCR reads, TCRdb called clonotypes with MiXCR, one entry per CDR3 protein. The table has about 210,000 distinct CDR3 sequences, about 15% seen once. Sequencing was performed on blood. These receptors came from a man in his fifties with Graves' hyperthyroidism.

Note on this clonotype: A single base separates this from a much larger clone, so it may be a read error. The chain combines TRBV10-3 with TRBJ2-5; 9 nucleotides line up with TRBD2. The germline gives CDR1 ENHRY, CDR2 SYGVKD. This CDR3 is built from 15 residues. CDR3 coding DNA: TGTGTCATCAGTGAGTCTAGCGGGGTCCAAGAGACCCAGTACTTC. The encoded protein is CVISESSGVQETQYF.

This clonotype was picked up many times. The chain employs TRBV7-2 and TRBJ2-7; TRBD2 aligns across 7 bases. The CDR3 is 15 residues long. Germline V gives CDR1 SGHTA, CDR2 FQGNSA. The J segment lost 3 bases and the V segment lost 5 bases, leaving 10 bases of the junction unmatched. The chain's CDR3 is CASSVGGFGYYEQYF. The CDR3 bases are TGTGCCAGCAGCGTGGGAGGGTTCGGGTACTACGAGCAGTACTTC.